Described below is a single T cell receptor beta chain sequence and its context. The J segment lost 3 bases and the V segment lost 4 bases, leaving 6 bases of the junction unmatched. The CDR3 sequence is 16 residues long. CDR1 SGHRS and CDR2 YFSETQ come from the germline V gene. This entry belongs to a study of cytomegalovirus exposure and HLA in healthy donors. Data came from immunoSEQ multiplex PCR; TCRdb stores just in-frame clones and leaves some out. Counted here are approximately 90,000 clones, around 96% occurring once; the ten biggest clones make up 0.6% to 0.85%. The sequencing sample was made of PBMCs. This clonotype originated in a young man in good health and CMV-seronegative. The rearrangement uses TRBV5-1 and TRBJ2-5; 13 bases are a match to TRBD2. The CDR3 DNA reads TGCGCCAGCAGCCTGGGCGGGACTAGCGGGGAAGAGACCCAGTACTTC. Its protein product is CASSLGGTSGEETQYF.